These T cell receptor beta chains were read from a single sample in a study of T cell repertoires in cytomegalovirus infection. Using its own MiXCR run on the reads, TCRdb lists one record per CDR3 protein. Of around 440,000 distinct CDR3 sequences listed, approximately 11% are singletons. Sequencing was performed on PBMCs. Source of these receptors: a human donor in good health (CMV status not recorded). Some clones in this sample may be carry-over from other donors' samples. The CDR3 runs from the conserved cysteine through the conserved F or W. The order of the fields is V gene, clone size, D gene, J gene, CDR3 protein, CDR3 DNA. D genes are given only for firm matches. Where a row states a size, it is once, few, many or the class of an expanded clone; other rows omit it.

>TRBV28|many|.|TRBJ1-1
CASSSRGLEDTEAFF
TGTGCCAGCAGTTCCCGCGGCCTTGAGGACACTGAAGCTTTCTTT
>TRBV6-1|few|.|TRBJ2-2
CASSRSLAGNGELFF
TGTGCCAGCAGTAGATCCTTGGCGGGGAACGGGGAGCTGTTTTTT
>TRBV20-1|.|TRBD1|TRBJ1-5
CSARGTGGGLGNQPQHF
TGCAGTGCTAGGGGGACAGGGGGCGGTTTGGGCAATCAGCCCCAGCATTTT
>TRBV12-3/TRBV12-4|many|TRBD1|TRBJ1-2
CASSLTTEGQGRDPNYGYTF
TGTGCCAGCAGTTTGACAACCGAAGGACAGGGGAGGGATCCTAACTATGGCTACACCTTC
>TRBV7-3|.|TRBD1|TRBJ1-2
CASSPTGGIGYTF
TGTGCCAGCAGCCCGACAGGGGGGATCGGTTACACCTTC
>TRBV14|.|.|TRBJ2-4
CASSQEARSLAKNIQYF
TGTGCCAGCAGCCAAGAGGCTCGCTCCTTAGCCAAAAACATTCAGTACTTC
>TRBV7-2|many|.|TRBJ2-3
CASSAPEGGITGDTQYF
TGTGCCAGCAGCGCCCCGGAAGGCGGGATCACGGGGGATACGCAGTATTTT
>TRBV5-4|many|.|TRBJ2-7
CASSLGPKRGSYEQYF
TGTGCCAGCAGCTTGGGACCAAAGCGAGGCTCCTACGAGCAGTACTTC
>TRBV20-1|.|.|TRBJ2-3
CSARTHAPRTDTQYF
TGCAGTGCTAGAACCCACGCCCCGCGGACAGATACGCAGTATTTT
>TRBV15|.|.|TRBJ2-5
CATSRDTAGYQETQYF
TGTGCCACCAGCAGAGATACGGCGGGGTACCAAGAGACCCAGTACTTC
>TRBV20-1|once|TRBD2|TRBJ2-3
CSARVGSGGAWDTQYF
TGCAGTGCTAGAGTCGGGAGCGGGGGGGCCTGGGATACGCAGTATTTT
>TRBV20-1|.|TRBD2|TRBJ2-5
CSAREGTSGKTQYF
TGCAGTGCTAGGGAGGGGACTAGCGGAAAGACCCAGTACTTC
>TRBV18|few|.|TRBJ1-3
CASSPISSGNTIYF
TGTGCCAGCTCACCTATAAGCTCTGGAAACACCATATATTTT
>TRBV30|.|.|TRBJ2-5
CAWREAQETQYF
TGTGCCTGGAGGGAAGCCCAAGAGACCCAGTACTTC
>TRBV24-1|.|.|TRBJ1-6
CATRMDSNSPLHF
TGTGCCACCAGGATGGACAGCAATTCACCCCTCCACTTT
>TRBV24-1|many|TRBD2|TRBJ2-1
CATSDPTSASSYNEQFF
TGTGCCACCAGTGATCCCACTAGCGCGAGCTCCTACAATGAGCAGTTCTTC
>TRBV29-1|few|TRBD2|TRBJ2-3
CSVEGSTSGYTDTQYF
TGCAGCGTTGAAGGTAGCACTAGCGGGTACACAGATACGCAGTATTTT
>TRBV2|many|.|TRBJ2-5
CASSPGFQSGETQYF
TGTGCCAGCAGCCCCGGATTCCAGTCGGGGGAGACCCAGTACTTC
>TRBV19|few|.|TRBJ1-2
CASSMTQGFSYGYTF
TGTGCCAGTAGTATGACCCAGGGCTTCAGCTATGGCTACACCTTC
>TRBV6-1|many|.|TRBJ2-7
CASMVRGHEQYF
TGTGCCAGCATGGTCAGGGGCCACGAGCAGTACTTC
>TRBV19|once|.|TRBJ1-1
CASSILGKTEAFF
TGTGCCAGTAGTATTTTGGGAAAAACTGAAGCTTTCTTT
>TRBV7-6|many|TRBD1|TRBJ2-4
CASSPRDRENIQYF
TGTGCCAGCAGCCCGAGGGACAGGGAAAACATTCAGTACTTC
>TRBV4-2|many|.|TRBJ2-1
CASSQGQGNNEQFF
TGTGCCAGCAGCCAAGGGCAGGGAAACAATGAGCAGTTCTTC
>TRBV7-8|many|TRBD1|TRBJ2-1
CASSLFTPGQIYNEQFF
TGTGCCAGCAGCTTGTTCACCCCGGGACAGATATACAATGAGCAGTTCTTC
>TRBV4-1|many|TRBD1|TRBJ2-7
CASSYGQGNYEQYF
TGCGCCAGCAGCTATGGACAGGGGAACTACGAGCAGTACTTC
>TRBV6-6|.|.|TRBJ2-5
CASSYSSRENQETQYF
TGTGCCAGCAGTTACTCGAGCAGGGAAAACCAGGAGACCCAGTACTTC
>TRBV6-6|many|TRBD2|TRBJ2-3
CASSPPGLAGGDTQYF
TGTGCCAGCAGCCCTCCGGGACTAGCGGGAGGAGATACGCAGTATTTT
>TRBV2|many|TRBD2|TRBJ2-3
CASARLASRTDTQYF
TGTGCCAGCGCTCGACTAGCGTCACGCACAGATACGCAGTATTTT
>TRBV18|.|.|TRBJ1-1
CASSPQLGETEAFF
TGTGCCAGCTCACCACAGCTGGGGGAGACTGAAGCTTTCTTT
>TRBV12-3/TRBV12-4|.|TRBD1|TRBJ2-1
CASKGQGNGEQFF
TGTGCCAGCAAGGGACAGGGGAATGGCGAGCAGTTCTTC
>TRBV28|many|.|TRBJ2-3
CASFGGTPLGDTQYF
TGTGCCAGCTTCGGAGGTACTCCCCTGGGAGATACGCAGTATTTT
>TRBV5-4|many|TRBD2|TRBJ2-2
CASKSGGFTGELFF
TGTGCCAGCAAAAGCGGGGGGTTCACCGGGGAGCTGTTTTTT
>TRBV28|many|.|TRBJ2-1
CASSLGGGILNEQFF
TGTGCCAGCAGTTTAGGGGGAGGAATACTTAATGAGCAGTTCTTC
>TRBV28|many|TRBD2|TRBJ2-7
CASAGGALDEQYF
TGTGCCAGTGCGGGGGGGGCTTTGGACGAGCAGTACTTC